This TCR beta chain was obtained from a study of T-cell memory formation after mild COVID-19. Study findings and constraints: Some clones that responded were present in memory (sampled pre-infection), which suggests cross-reactive memory joined. Confirmation was lacking for SARS-CoV-2 specificity of second-wave clones that peaked on day 37. CD4/CD8 balance held among clones contracting day 15 to 85, and later expanders leaned CD4+.

Germline-derived CDR1 and CDR2 are PRHDT and FYEKMQ (reference sequence). The V and J ends lost 4 bases and 1 base, in that order; junction bases with no gene match: 0. The CDR3 contains 14 residues. 5'RACE primed at constant segments yielded TCR alpha and TCR beta cDNA libraries bearing sample barcodes and UMIs. TCRdb itself ran the 5' RACE reads through MiXCR, one entry per CDR3 protein. The table lists 350,000 to 550,000 distinct CDR3 sequences, roughly 18% of them singletons. The table lists this clonotype with a count of one. The target antigen is unknown. The chain joins TRBV13 to TRBJ1-2, with 10 positions matching TRBD1. The origin of this receptor is a man between 18 and 29 years old who had mild COVID-19 (a few samples of this study predate the infection). Cell type and time point are not known. The source material was PBMCs or a T cell subset sorted from them (not recorded which). The CDR3 spells CASSWDRGNYGYTF. The CDR3 region has the DNA TGTGCCAGCAGCTGGGACAGGGGTAACTATGGCTACACCTTC.